Listed here are 31 T cell receptor beta chains from one sample, sequenced in a study of T-cell memory formation after mild COVID-19 (dated by TCRdb to the early 2020s). Receptor amplification or capture employed 5' RACE. Data came from an Illumina NovaSeq 6000. Through fastp at Q25 and MiXCR, TCRdb rebuilt clones from the public reads, retaining in-frame beta chains. One record per CDR3 amino acid sequence lists the most common genes and DNA. The sample has about 180,000 distinct CDR3 sequences on record, 16% of them singletons. Of the sample, 2% to 2.5% falls within the top ten clones. The specimen sequenced was PBMCs or a T cell subset sorted from them (not recorded which). Receptors were obtained from an adult woman who had mild COVID-19 (a few samples of this study predate the infection). The sample titles of this study are shuffled in the database, so cell type and time point are left out; the donor was told from shared clones.

This rearrangement joins TRBV10-3 to TRBJ1-5; no reliable D call. Germline V lookup: CDR1 ENHRY, CDR2 SYGVKD. Trimming removed 2 bases from V and 2 bases from J, with 4 bases in between. The CDR3 is made up of 13 amino acids. DNA of the CDR3: TGTGCCATCAGTGAGACAGGCAATCAGCCCCAGCATTTT. The encoded protein is CAISETGNQPQHF.

The genes are TRBV7-8 and TRBJ1-1; 12 bases match TRBD1. Looked up from germline, CDR1 is SGHVS and CDR2 is FQNEAQ. The length of the CDR3 is 16 residues. V lost 3 bases, J lost 7 bases, and 9 bases stayed unmatched. The CDR3 DNA sequence: TGTGCCAGCAGCTTTGCTATGGGACAGGGGGCGAGTGAAGCTTTCTTT. Its translation: CASSFAMGQGASEAFF.

Only a few counts were recorded for this clonotype. This chain links TRBV4-1 with TRBJ1-4; D is possibly TRBD1 (5 bases). The CDR3 is 15 amino acids. The V gene lost 2 bases and the J gene lost 5 bases, with 12 bases spanning the gap. Germline V gene lookup returns CDR1 MGHRA and CDR2 YSYEKL. The CDR3 DNA reads TGCGCCAGCAGCCAATGGCGGGACCCGAATGAAAAACTGTTTTTT. Protein: CASSQWRDPNEKLFF.

This clonotype came up a few times. The V gene is TRBV30, the J gene TRBJ1-1; no firm D call. Germline V gene data show CDR1 as GTSNPN and CDR2 as SVGIG (reference sequence). V was pared by 4 bases and J by 0 bases, with 12 bases between. The CDR3 consists of 14 residues. CDR3 protein: CAWKLPALNTEAFF. CDR3 nucleotide sequence: TGTGCCTGGAAACTCCCGGCCTTGAACACTGAAGCTTTCTTT.

The gene calls are TRBV3-1 and TRBJ2-7, with TRBD2 matching 10 bases. The CDR3 runs 16 residues. V shed 4 bases, J shed 5 bases, and the junction held 11 bases outside the gene matches. The germline CDR1 and CDR2 sequences are LGHDT and YNNKEL (reference sequence). The CDR3, as DNA: TGTGCCAGCAGCCCTCAGGGAGGGACTAGCGCCAACGAGCAGTACTTC. Translating gives CASSPQGGTSANEQYF.

This clonotype was found a few times. The chain couples TRBV5-1 to TRBJ2-2; 12 bases map to TRBD2. Germline loops: CDR1 SGHRS, CDR2 YFSETQ. J gave up 4 bases and V 7 bases, and 14 bases lay outside the gene matches. The length of the CDR3 is 18 residues. CDR3 in amino acids: CASSVRTSGTVITGELFF. CDR3 nucleotides: TGCGCCAGCTCCGTTAGGACTAGCGGGACCGTTATCACCGGGGAGCTGTTTTTT. The full variable domain, in which reference TRBV5-1 and TRBJ2-2 provide the parts outside the CDR3, is KAGVTQTPRYLIKTRGQQVTLSCSPISGHRSVSWYQQTPGQGLQFLFEYFSETQRNKGNFPGRFSGRQFSNSRSEMNVSTLELGDSALYLCASSVRTSGTVITGELFFGEGSRLTVL.

This clonotype was recorded many times. The chain recombines TRBV5-4 with TRBJ2-3; D remains ambiguous. V dropped 4 bases and J dropped 4 bases, with 16 bases sitting between them. Germline V gene lookup returns CDR1 SGHNT and CDR2 YYREEE (reference sequence). The CDR3 is 15 residues long. CDR3 nucleotide sequence: TGTGCCAGCAGCCGAAGGGCTAGAGAATCAGATACGCAGTATTTT. This translates into CASSRRARESDTQYF. The variable domain in full, completed from reference TRBV5-4 and TRBJ2-3, reads ETGVTQSPTHLIKTRGQQVTLRCSSQSGHNTVSWYQQALGQGPQFIFQYYREEENGRGNFPPRFSGLQFPNYSSELNVNALELDDSALYLCASSRRARESDTQYFGPGTRLTVL.

The chain uses TRBV5-1 and TRBJ1-1; D remains ambiguous. The V gene's germline CDR1 is SGHRS and CDR2 YFSETQ. The CDR3 is 13 residues long. The V end lost 3 bases, the J end lost 3 bases, and 9 bases lay between the germline ends. This CDR3 is CASSYQEYTEAFF. The DNA for the CDR3 is TGCGCCAGCAGCTACCAGGAATACACTGAAGCTTTCTTT.

This clonotype came up a few times. The chain combines TRBV20-1 with TRBJ2-2, with 8 nucleotides matching TRBD1. The CDR3 covers 16 residues. Germline assignment: CDR1 DFQATT and CDR2 SNEGSKA (reference sequence). V shed 0 bases and J 4 bases; nucleotides not matched to a gene: 7. The CDR3 bases are TGCAGTGCTAGAGATGCAGGACAGGGAAGCACCGGGGAGCTGTTTTTT. Protein: CSARDAGQGSTGELFF.

This sequence joins TRBV7-9 and TRBJ1-2; perhaps TRBD1 as D (5 bases). V shed 4 bases and J shed 4 bases, with 19 bases lying between them. Germline V gene data show CDR1 as SEHNR and CDR2 as FQNEAQ (reference sequence). CDR3 length: 16 amino acids. The CDR3 is CASSSYGTIGSYGYTF. CDR3 in DNA: TGTGCCAGCAGCTCGTACGGGACTATCGGATCCTATGGCTACACCTTC.

This clonotype appeared many times. The V gene is TRBV3-1, the J gene TRBJ2-3; D is perhaps TRBD1 (5 bases). V lost 6 bases and J lost 0, with 10 bases in between. CDR3 length: 14 residues. Germline assignment: CDR1 LGHDT and CDR2 YNNKEL (reference sequence). Here the CDR3 DNA reads TGTGCCAGCAGTCAGACAGCTAGCACAGATACGCAGTATTTT. Its protein is CASSQTASTDTQYF.

V gene TRBV18 combines with J gene TRBJ1-1, with TRBD1 matching 7 bases. There are 14 residues in the CDR3. Losses at the gene ends were 2 bases for V and 5 bases for J; bases not matched to a gene: 5. Germline-derived CDR1 and CDR2 are KGHSH and LQKENI. For the CDR3, the DNA is TGTGCCAGCTCACCAGCAACAGGGGTGACTGAAGCTTTCTTT. Its translation: CASSPATGVTEAFF.

This chain uses TRBV4-3 with TRBJ1-1, with D hard to call. The V gene lost 4 bases and the J gene lost 6 bases, with 24 bases spanning the gap. The CDR3 runs 17 residues. CDR1 is LGHNA and CDR2 is YSLEER in the germline V gene. The CDR3, as DNA: TGCGCCAGCAGCCGTATGGACGGCTACCAGTCGAGGGCTGAAGCTTTCTTT. Its protein product is CASSRMDGYQSRAEAFF.

This clonotype has just a few counts. This chain joins TRBV12-3 or TRBV12-4 and TRBJ1-3; the D gene is possibly TRBD1 (5 bases). The length of the CDR3 is 13 residues. The V and J ends lost 4 bases and 4 bases respectively, with 8 bases between them. The chain's CDR3 is CASSSAGGNTIYF. The DNA for the CDR3 is TGTGCCAGCAGTTCAGCAGGGGGAAACACCATATATTTT.

This clonotype was counted only a few times. The chain combines TRBV6-1 with TRBJ1-5; 10 positions match TRBD1. There are 13 residues in the CDR3. Germline-derived CDR1 and CDR2 are MNHNS and SASEGT. V lost 7 bases to trimming and J lost 4 bases; unmatched junction nucleotides: 1. DNA for the CDR3: TGTGCCAGCAAGGACAGGGGGAATCAGCCCCAGCATTTT. Amino acids: CASKDRGNQPQHF.

This clonotype was picked up many times. The chain employs TRBV20-1 and TRBJ2-3; 8 nucleotides agree with TRBD2. The V gene end was trimmed by 1 base and the J gene end by 1 base; junction bases not matched to a gene: 1. Germline V gene lookup returns CDR1 DFQATT and CDR2 SNEGSKA (reference sequence). CDR3 size: 14 residues. Written as DNA, the CDR3 is TGCAGTGCTAGAGCGACTAGCGGCACAGATACGCAGTATTTT. Its protein is CSARATSGTDTQYF.

In its sample, this clonotype was seen a few times. This CDR3 is CASSLRGGTTDTQYF. CDR3 DNA sequence: TGTGCCAGCAGTTTGCGGGGGGGCACCACAGATACGCAGTATTTT. This chain links TRBV12-3 or TRBV12-4 with TRBJ2-3; 9 bases fit TRBD2. This CDR3 is built from 15 residues. V trimming: 3 bases; J trimming: 2 bases; junction bases outside the gene matches: 3.

This clonotype appeared a few times. The chain joins TRBV12-3 or TRBV12-4 to TRBJ2-3, with D possibly TRBD2 on 5 matching bases. This CDR3 is built from 14 residues. Trimming pared 5 bases from V and 5 bases from J, leaving 14 bases between. The CDR3 here is CASSRTRGGDTQYF. CDR3 sequence (DNA): TGTGCCAGCAGTCGAACTAGAGGTGGAGATACGCAGTATTTT.

This clonotype was picked up a small number of times. This chain links TRBV7-6 with TRBJ2-7, with 9 positions matching TRBD1. Unmatched junction bases numbered 6, after V lost 0 bases and J lost 0 bases. Germline CDR1 reads SGHVS; CDR2 reads FNYEAQ. This CDR3 spans 17 amino acids. CDR3 sequence: CASSLAGTGKGSYEQYF. The CDR3 coding sequence is TGTGCCAGCAGCTTAGCGGGGACAGGGAAGGGCTCCTACGAGCAGTACTTC.

This clonotype was counted only a few times. J is TRBJ2-1 and V is TRBV30; 8 bases map to TRBD1. This CDR3 contains 15 residues. The V gene's germline CDR1 is GTSNPN and CDR2 SVGIG (reference sequence). J was trimmed by 7 bases and V by 0 bases; bases with no gene match: 8. The CDR3 reads CAWSVGQAAVNEQFF. The DNA for the CDR3 is TGTGCCTGGAGTGTGGGACAGGCGGCGGTAAATGAGCAGTTCTTC.

The V and J genes are TRBV5-5 and TRBJ2-3; TRBD2 agrees at 7 bases. V lost 3 bases to trimming and J lost 5 bases; unmatched junction nucleotides: 6. CDR1 is SGHKS and CDR2 is YYEKEE in the germline V gene (reference sequence). The CDR3 length is 14 residues. The CDR3 DNA reads as TGTGCCAGCAGCTATGGGGGGGGAGGAGATACGCAGTATTTT. Protein product: CASSYGGGGDTQYF.

This chain joins TRBV11-2 and TRBJ1-3; a weak D match, TRBD1 (6 bases). Germline CDR1 reads SGHAT; CDR2 reads FQNNGV. This CDR3 is built from 14 residues. Trimming removed 4 bases at V and 1 base at J, with 8 bases between. CDR3 sequence (DNA): TGTGCCAGCAGCTCAGGACAGTCTGGAAACACCATATATTTT. Translating it yields CASSSGQSGNTIYF.

This clonotype has just a few counts. The V and J genes are TRBV12-3 or TRBV12-4 and TRBJ2-2, with 7 bases lining up with TRBD1. This CDR3 region has 13 residues. V was pared by 6 bases and J by 5 bases, with 3 bases of the junction left unmatched. The CDR3 coding sequence is TGTGCCAGCAGACACAGGGGAACCGGGGAGCTGTTTTTT. It codes for CASRHRGTGELFF.

This clonotype was observed a few times. V and J are TRBV5-1 and TRBJ2-7, with TRBD2 matching 11 bases. The germline CDR1 and CDR2 sequences are SGHRS and YFSETQ. The CDR3 loop spans 15 amino acids. The V and J ends lost 4 bases and 1 base, in that order; junction bases with no gene match: 4. This CDR3 is CASSPGLAESYEQYF. The DNA of the CDR3 is TGCGCCAGCAGCCCGGGACTAGCGGAATCCTACGAGCAGTACTTC.

This clonotype was detected only a few times. The chain links TRBV24-1 to TRBJ2-1, with D perhaps TRBD1 (6 bases). Germline loops: CDR1 KGHDR, CDR2 SFDVKD. The CDR3 totals 15 residues. Trimming took 3 bases from V and 9 from J, leaving 17 bases between them. In DNA, the CDR3 is TGTGCCACCAGTGATGGGGGACATGAGAAGCGTGAGCAGTTCTTC. Its translation is CATSDGGHEKREQFF.

This clonotype was picked up a small number of times. V usage is TRBV4-1 and J usage is TRBJ1-2; weak D call: TRBD1 (5 bases). Germline assignment: CDR1 MGHRA and CDR2 YSYEKL. This CDR3 region has 14 residues. V gave up 4 bases and J gave up 2 bases, with 11 bases separating them. CDR3 residues: CASSPPGANYGYTF. The DNA for the CDR3 is TGCGCCAGCAGCCCCCCCGGGGCCAACTATGGCTACACCTTC.

This clonotype was seen only a few times. V usage is TRBV5-1 and J usage is TRBJ2-2, with 13 bases identical to TRBD2. The CDR3 has 19 amino acids. Germline values: CDR1 SGHRS, CDR2 YFSETQ. The junction had 8 bases not matched to a gene; V was cut back by 3 bases and J by 0 bases. CDR3 nucleotides: TGCGCCAGCAGCTCTGACTTACTAGCGGGGGGGACGAACACCGGGGAGCTGTTTTTT. It specifies CASSSDLLAGGTNTGELFF. Drawing the rest from reference TRBV5-1 and TRBJ2-2, the complete variable domain is KAGVTQTPRYLIKTRGQQVTLSCSPISGHRSVSWYQQTPGQGLQFLFEYFSETQRNKGNFPGRFSGRQFSNSRSEMNVSTLELGDSALYLCASSSDLLAGGTNTGELFFGEGSRLTVL.

This clonotype has ten or more counts. The chain links TRBV7-2 to TRBJ2-3; D is undetermined. Between the trimmed V and J ends, which lost 8 bases and 1 base, there was a span of 7 bases. The germline V gene encodes CDR1 SGHTA and CDR2 FQGNSA. The CDR3 spans 12 residues. CDR3 loop: CASAERTDTQYF. CDR3 sequence (DNA): TGTGCCAGCGCCGAACGCACAGATACGCAGTATTTT.

This clonotype appeared a few times. The gene calls are TRBV7-2 and TRBJ2-3, with 9 bases lining up with TRBD2. The germline V gene encodes CDR1 SGHTA and CDR2 FQGNSA. This CDR3 comprises 18 residues. J lost 1 base, V lost 1 base, and 9 bases had no gene match. The CDR3 sequence is CASSLESTKRGGTDTQYF. CDR3 nucleotides: TGTGCCAGCAGCTTAGAGTCAACTAAGCGGGGGGGCACAGATACGCAGTATTTT.

In this sample, this clonotype turned up a few times. The chain uses TRBV5-5 and TRBJ2-2, with TRBD2 matching 7 bases. The CDR3 runs to 16 residues. Germline assignment: CDR1 SGHKS and CDR2 YYEKEE (reference sequence). J was trimmed by 2 bases and V by 1 base; bases with no gene match: 5. DNA of the CDR3: TGTGCCAGCAGCTTGACGGGGGGTTTCAACACCGGGGAGCTGTTTTTT. Its protein is CASSLTGGFNTGELFF.

A few counts support this clonotype. The chain couples TRBV6-2 or TRBV6-3 to TRBJ1-5, with 11 bases matching TRBD1. CDR1 and CDR2 (germline): MNHEY, SVGEGT. The V and J ends lost 6 bases and 5 bases, in that order; junction bases with no gene match: 6. The CDR3 extends over 15 amino acids. Here the CDR3 DNA reads TGTGCCAGCAGATTCCGGGACAGGGGGTATCAGCCCCAGCATTTT. It specifies CASRFRDRGYQPQHF.